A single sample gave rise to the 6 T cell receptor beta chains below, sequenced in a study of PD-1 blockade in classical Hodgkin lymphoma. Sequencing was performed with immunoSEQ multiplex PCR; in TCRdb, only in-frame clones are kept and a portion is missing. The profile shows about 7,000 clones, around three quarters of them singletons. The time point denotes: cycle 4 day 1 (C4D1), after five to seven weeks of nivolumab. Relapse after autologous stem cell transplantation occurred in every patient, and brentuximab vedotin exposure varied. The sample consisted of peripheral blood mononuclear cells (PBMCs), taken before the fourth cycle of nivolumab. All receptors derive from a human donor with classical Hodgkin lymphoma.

CDR3 residues: CASSQADGTKNIQYF. The DNA of the CDR3 is TGCGCCAGCAGCCAAGCCGATGGGACCAAAAACATTCAGTACTTC. The V call is TRBV4-3, the J call TRBJ2-4; D is uncertain. V was cut by 1 base and J by 2 bases, with 9 bases left in between. This CDR3 spans 15 amino acids. CDR1 is LGHNA and CDR2 is YSLEER in the germline V gene.

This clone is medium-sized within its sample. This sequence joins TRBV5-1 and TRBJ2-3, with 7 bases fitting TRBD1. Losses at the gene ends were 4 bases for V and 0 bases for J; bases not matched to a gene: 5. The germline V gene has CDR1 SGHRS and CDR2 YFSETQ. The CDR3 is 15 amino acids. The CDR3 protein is CASSRTTGSTDTQYF. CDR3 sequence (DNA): TGCGCCAGCAGCCGAACGACAGGGAGCACAGATACGCAGTATTTT.

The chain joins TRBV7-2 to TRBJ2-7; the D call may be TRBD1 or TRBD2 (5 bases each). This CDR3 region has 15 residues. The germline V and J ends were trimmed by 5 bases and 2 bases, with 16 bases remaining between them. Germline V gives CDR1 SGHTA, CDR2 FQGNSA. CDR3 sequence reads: CASSPAPSGPYEQYF. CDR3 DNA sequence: TGTGCCAGCAGCCCCGCGCCCTCGGGGCCCTACGAGCAGTACTTC.

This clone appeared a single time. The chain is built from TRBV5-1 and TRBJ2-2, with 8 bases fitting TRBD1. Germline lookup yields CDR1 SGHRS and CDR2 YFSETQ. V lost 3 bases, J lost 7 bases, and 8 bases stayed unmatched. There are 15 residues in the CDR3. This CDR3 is CASSSTRTGRGELFF. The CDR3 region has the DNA TGCGCCAGCAGCTCCACCCGGACAGGGCGCGGGGAGCTGTTTTTT.

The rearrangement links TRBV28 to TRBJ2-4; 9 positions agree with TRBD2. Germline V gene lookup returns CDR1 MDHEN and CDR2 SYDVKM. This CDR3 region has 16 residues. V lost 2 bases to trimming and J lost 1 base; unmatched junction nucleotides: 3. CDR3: CASSLNSGGAKNIQYF. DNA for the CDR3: TGTGCCAGCAGTTTAAATAGCGGGGGTGCCAAAAACATTCAGTACTTC. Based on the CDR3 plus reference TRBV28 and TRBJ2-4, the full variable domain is DVKVTQSSRYLVKRTGEKVFLECVQDMDHENMFWYRQDPGLGLRLIYFSYDVKMKEKGDIPEGYSVSREKKERFSLILESASTNQTSMYLCASSLNSGGAKNIQYFGAGTRLSVL.

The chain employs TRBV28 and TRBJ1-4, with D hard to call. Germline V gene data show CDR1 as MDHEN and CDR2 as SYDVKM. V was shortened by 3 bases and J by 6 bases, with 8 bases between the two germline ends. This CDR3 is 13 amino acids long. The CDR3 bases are TGTGCCAGCAGTTTTAGTTGGGATGAAAAACTGTTTTTT. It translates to CASSFSWDEKLFF.